This section outlines one T cell receptor (beta chain) sequence together with its context. What it recognizes is unknown. This sample was included in a study of shared clonotypes between healthy human individuals. General study results and limits: Sampling involved blood alone; tissue repertoires likely differ.

Ten immunoSEQ deep assay plates were used to sequence unsorted PBMC DNA. Per the original methods: Junction-only immunoSEQ data arrived without quality scores, meaning filtering differed. Clones were read by immunoSEQ multiplex PCR, and TCRdb kept only the in-frame ones, dropping some. The V and J calls and the clone size are those of that table, but D and trimming were determined from the DNA. The table has about half a million clones, over 75% seen once. CDR1 and CDR2 from the germline V gene are SGHRS and YFSETQ. With 4 bases clipped from V and 5 bases from J, the junction kept 12 bases outside the gene matches. This CDR3 contains 16 residues.

Sequenced material: PBMCs. The gene calls are TRBV5-1 and TRBJ2-5, with 9 bases aligning to TRBD2. This TCR was recovered from a woman aged 40 to 49 in good health. Some clones in this sample may be carry-over from other donors' samples. CDR3 DNA: TGCGCCAGCAGCCCTAGGTCTAGCGGGATAATCGAGACCCAGTACTTC. It is translated as CASSPRSSGIIETQYF.